The 3 T cell receptor beta chains below all came from one sample that was sequenced in a study of T cell responses to AZD1222 COVID-19 vaccine. Generated by immunoSEQ multiplex PCR, the TCRdb table keeps only in-frame clones and is missing some. The sample carries 150,000 to 200,000 clones, 92% recorded once. The sequenced sample was peripheral blood, obtained 28 days after the second AZD1222 dose. The receptors originated from an adult who received the AZD1222 COVID-19 vaccine.

The chain uses TRBV28 and TRBJ2-7; TRBD2 agrees at 10 bases. V dropped 6 bases and J dropped 5; count of bases not matched to a gene: 4. CDR1 and CDR2 (germline): MDHEN, SYDVKM. The CDR3 runs to 13 residues. CDR3 sequence: CASRAGGRDEQYF. The CDR3 region has the DNA TGTGCCAGCAGAGCGGGAGGGAGGGACGAGCAGTACTTC.

V usage is TRBV19 and J usage is TRBJ1-5, with TRBD1 as a possible D gene (5 bases). This CDR3 region has 16 residues. Germline CDR1 reads LNHDA; CDR2 reads SQIVND (reference sequence). Trimming removed 6 bases from V and 0 bases from J, with 15 bases in between. The CDR3 DNA reads as TGTGCCAGTAGGGACTCAGGGTTCGTTAGCAATCAGCCCCAGCATTTT. This gives the protein CASRDSGFVSNQPQHF.

This clone was detected only once. The V and J genes are TRBV28 and TRBJ1-5, with D possibly being TRBD1 (6 bases). The CDR3 has 15 residues. Between the trimmed V and J ends, which lost 6 bases and 4 bases, there was a span of 16 bases. CDR1 is MDHEN and CDR2 is SYDVKM in the germline V gene. The CDR3 spells CASSRADRLNQPQHF. CDR3 bases: TGTGCCAGCAGCCGGGCCGACAGGCTTAATCAGCCCCAGCATTTT. Full variable domain (missing parts from reference TRBV28 and TRBJ1-5): DVKVTQSSRYLVKRTGEKVFLECVQDMDHENMFWYRQDPGLGLRLIYFSYDVKMKEKGDIPEGYSVSREKKERFSLILESASTNQTSMYLCASSRADRLNQPQHFGDGTRLSIL.